The subject of this entry is one T cell receptor (beta chain). Its specific antigen is unknown. No much larger clone exists at a distance of one base, and base qualities are not known. These data are taken from a study of type 1 regulatory T cells (dated by TCRdb to about 2021). Background on the whole study: The study characterized an in vitro protocol that generated a Tr1-enriched, alloantigen-specific CD4 T cell product named T-allo10. T-allo10 was being tested clinically in patients with hematological malignancies who were undergoing allogeneic hematopoietic stem cell transplantation. Study-wide findings and limitations: Compared with non-Tr1 cells, Tr1 cells had a narrower TCR repertoire, and the study took this difference to reflect clonal expansion driven by alloantigen.

The junction carries 8 bases between V and J, which are trimmed by 2 bases and 1 base respectively. Taken from the germline V gene (reference sequence), the CDR1 and CDR2 loops are DFQATT and SNEGSKA. The CDR3, from cysteine to phenylalanine, totals 13 residues. CDR3 DNA is the only sequence kept; it has 39 bases, read in frame from the first base. This sample was sequenced with an Illumina MiSeq. TCRdb trimmed public reads at Q25 via fastp, called clones via MiXCR and kept in-frame beta chains. Rows with one shared CDR3 protein collapse into an entry with the most common genes and DNA. This sample holds tens of thousands of distinct CDR3 sequences; 10% to 15% were observed only once. The leading ten clones occupy 6.5% to 9% of the sample.

Sequencing was carried out using cultured non-Tr1 T cells, either the whole culture or a sorted T cell fraction (not recorded which). This specimen's cell subset or site label, per the study, means: non-Tr1 population from the T-allo10 product. The rearrangement combines TRBV20-1 with TRBJ1-1; the best D guess is TRBD1, with 5 bases matching. The source of this sequence is a human donor in good health. The DNA reads TGCAGTGCTAGAAGACAGACGAACACTGAAGCTTTCTTT. The resulting protein is CSARRQTNTEAFF.